This TCR beta chain emerged from a study of CD8+ T cells in alopecia areata. Study results and limitations: Because of a solitary nonresponder, the connection of baseline CD8+ expansion to response stays uncertain.

The sample's treatment: oral pan-JAK inhibitor, 5-10 mg twice daily. As concerns this clone: Its antigen is not known.

Extracted from the samples, RNA was reverse transcribed into cDNA to serve as the sequencing template. Clones were sequenced by immunoSEQ multiplex PCR, and TCRdb holds only the in-frame ones, with some missing. The sample records 170,000 or so clones, 50% to 65% being singletons. The J segment lost 9 bases and the V segment lost 3 bases, leaving 6 bases of the junction unmatched. Germline V gene data show CDR1 as LNHDA and CDR2 as SQIVND (reference sequence). The CDR3 is 15 amino acids. The chain combines TRBV19 with TRBJ2-1; 12 bases match TRBD2. The specimen was CD8+ T cells sorted from blood, collected at week 24, from a patient treated with tofacitinib. The sequence was obtained from a human donor with alopecia areata. CDR3: CASSMVTSGGSEQFF. The CDR3 DNA follows: TGTGCCAGTAGTATGGTCACTAGCGGGGGGAGTGAGCAGTTCTTC.